The T cell receptor (beta chain) described here comes from a study of blood T cell repertoires in COVID-19. About the study: Nucleic acid was either cDNA or gDNA, and it came from T cells, B-cell-depleted T cells, or PBMCs.

It was during active infection that Seattle patients were enrolled and then longitudinally followed. Authors' data handling: Amplification of reference gene primers provided the estimated nucleated cell counts. TCRdb's copy holds only in-frame clones and misses some; the assay was immunoSEQ multiplex PCR. V and J calls and clone size are those listed in that table; D and trimming were worked out from the DNA. The sample contains around 330,000 clones, around 89% of which appear only once. Sequencing was performed on peripheral blood. This receptor was obtained from a woman under 40 with COVID-19, enrolled during active disease.

CDR3 in DNA: TGTGCCAGCAGCCTCAGACAGAAGAACACTGAAGCTTTCTTT. It codes for CASSLRQKNTEAFF. V usage is TRBV14 and J usage is TRBJ1-1; maybe TRBD1 (5 bases). The CDR3 extends over 14 amino acids. V was trimmed by 4 bases and J by 1 base, leaving 10 bases between them. CDR1 and CDR2 (germline): SGHDN, FVKESK. Complete variable domain (other parts from reference TRBV14 and TRBJ1-1): EAGVTQFPSHSVIEKGQTVTLRCDPISGHDNLYWYRRVMGKEIKFLLHFVKESKQDESGMPNNRFLAERTGGTYSTLKVQPAELEDSGVYFCASSLRQKNTEAFFGQGTRLTVV.